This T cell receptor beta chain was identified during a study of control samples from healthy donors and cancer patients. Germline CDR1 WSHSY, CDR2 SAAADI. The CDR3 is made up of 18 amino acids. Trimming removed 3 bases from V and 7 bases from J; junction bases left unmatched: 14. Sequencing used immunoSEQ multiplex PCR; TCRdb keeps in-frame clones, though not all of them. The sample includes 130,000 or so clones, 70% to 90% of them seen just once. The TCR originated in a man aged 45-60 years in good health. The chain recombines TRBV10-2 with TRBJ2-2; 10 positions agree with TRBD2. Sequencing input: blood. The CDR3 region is CASSDPAGGPYSIGELFF. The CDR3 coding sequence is TGCGCCAGCAGTGATCCAGCGGGGGGGCCGTATTCCATCGGGGAGCTGTTTTTT.